These 19 T cell receptor beta chains share one sample of origin, sequenced in a study of blood T cells in healthy people across ages. Alongside a J-beta primer mix, a sample-barcoded 5' primer served in a second PCR lasting roughly 6 to 12 cycles. TCRdb reprocessed the 5' RACE reads via MiXCR and lists one record per CDR3 protein. The top ten clones hold approximately 40% of a sample with around 800,000 distinct CDR3 sequences, approximately 53% of them seen once. Sample: blood. The receptor source for this set is a man aged 80 or over in good health.

V and J are TRBV6-5 and TRBJ2-5; 10 bases agree with TRBD1. The DNA end favors TRBJ2-7, so the J call may be wrong. CDR1 MNHEY and CDR2 SVGAGI come from the germline V gene. This CDR3 region has 16 residues. Here the CDR3 reads CASSYLPGTGAYEQYF. CDR3 bases: TGTGCCAGCAGTTATCTCCCCGGGACAGGGGCCTACGAGCAGTACTTC.

This sequence joins TRBV28 and TRBJ2-7; 10 bases agree with TRBD2. The junction had 5 bases not matched to a gene; V was cut back by 5 bases and J by 4 bases. The germline gives CDR1 MDHEN, CDR2 SYDVKM. CDR3 length: 14 amino acids. CDR3 DNA sequence: TGTGCCAGCAGTCTGGAACTAGCGGGGTACGAGCAGTACTTC. Translation: CASSLELAGYEQYF. The whole variable domain, remainder taken from reference TRBV28 and TRBJ2-7, is DVKVTQSSRYLVKRTGEKVFLECVQDMDHENMFWYRQDPGLGLRLIYFSYDVKMKEKGDIPEGYSVSREKKERFSLILESASTNQTSMYLCASSLELAGYEQYFGPGTRLTVT.

This clonotype was observed a few times. The chain recombines TRBV7-9 with TRBJ2-7, with 7 bases lining up with TRBD2. J gave up 0 bases and V 5 bases, and 7 bases lay outside the gene matches. CDR1 SEHNR and CDR2 FQNEAQ come from the germline V gene (reference sequence). This CDR3 comprises 15 residues. The CDR3 here is CASSRHSGVSYEQYF. DNA for the CDR3: TGTGCCAGCAGCCGCCACAGCGGGGTCTCCTACGAGCAGTACTTC.

The chain recombines TRBV27 with TRBJ2-7; D is possibly TRBD2 (5 bases). The germline V and J ends were trimmed by 1 base and 0 bases, with 10 bases remaining between them. Germline V gene sequence: CDR1 MNHEY, CDR2 SMNVEV (reference sequence). This CDR3 has 15 amino acids. CDR3 in amino acids: CASSLFAGTSYEQYF. The CDR3 coding sequence is TGTGCCAGCAGTTTATTCGCGGGTACCTCCTACGAGCAGTACTTC.

CDR3 coding DNA: TGCAGCGTTGAATCACTAACAGGGGGAACGCAGTATTTT. It translates to CSVESLTGGTQYF. The rearrangement links TRBV29-1 to TRBJ2-3; the match to TRBD1 covers 8 bases. The CDR3 has 13 residues. Losses at the gene ends were 2 bases for V and 9 bases for J; bases not matched to a gene: 7. Germline V gene lookup returns CDR1 SQVTM and CDR2 ANQGSEA.

The V gene is TRBV7-9, the J gene TRBJ2-5; D is unclear. Germline V lookup: CDR1 SEHNR, CDR2 FQNEAQ (reference sequence). The CDR3 runs 13 residues. V lost 6 bases and J lost 3, with 11 bases in between. The CDR3 region is CASRLANKETQYF. The CDR3 coding sequence is TGTGCCAGCAGGTTGGCTAACAAAGAGACCCAGTACTTC.

J is TRBJ2-3 and V is TRBV15; the D is unclear. The CDR3 covers 12 residues. The germline V and J ends were trimmed by 11 bases and 4 bases, with 13 bases remaining between them. Germline CDR1 and CDR2: LNHNV and YYDKDF (reference sequence). The CDR3 DNA reads TGTGCCTCACGGGCGCCTCCAGATACGCAGTATTTT. Its protein product is CASRAPPDTQYF.

This clonotype was recorded a few times. The chain employs TRBV6-2 or TRBV6-3 and TRBJ2-7; 15 positions match TRBD2. The V and J ends lost 6 bases and 4 bases, in that order; junction bases with no gene match: 4. CDR3 length equals 15 residues. CDR1 MNHEY and CDR2 SVGEGT come from the germline V gene. CDR3 region: CASRTGLAGGYEQYF. The CDR3 DNA reads TGTGCCAGCAGGACGGGACTAGCGGGAGGATACGAGCAGTACTTC.

V gene TRBV2 combines with J gene TRBJ2-1, with D perhaps TRBD1 (6 bases). Germline CDR1 and CDR2: SNHLY and FYNNEI. CDR3 length: 15 residues. The germline V and J ends were trimmed by 5 bases and 2 bases, with 13 bases remaining between them. CDR3 nucleotide sequence: TGTGCCAGCAGTCGACAGGTTCGGGCCTACAATGAGCAGTTCTTC. This translates into CASSRQVRAYNEQFF.

This clonotype was counted a few times. The V call is TRBV20-1, the J call TRBJ2-1, with D possibly matching TRBD1 (6 bases). Between the trimmed V and J ends, which lost 5 bases and 9 bases, there was a span of 23 bases. The germline CDR1 and CDR2 sequences are DFQATT and SNEGSKA (reference sequence). The CDR3 totals 15 residues. The CDR3 DNA is TGCAGTGCTCCCACCGTGCGACCAGGGGTCGGTGAGCAGTTCTTC. Its protein is CSAPTVRPGVGEQFF.

The rearrangement uses TRBV6-5 and TRBJ2-7; 7 bases match TRBD2. The CDR3 loop spans 15 amino acids. In germline, CDR1 is MNHEY, CDR2 SVGAGI. After removal of 7 bases from V and 0 bases from J, the junction contained 9 bases not matched to a gene. As DNA, the CDR3 is TGTGCCAGCAATCCAGTCCGGACTAGCTCCTACGAGCAGTACTTC. It is translated as CASNPVRTSSYEQYF.

The V gene is TRBV5-1, the J gene TRBJ2-1; D ambiguous. Germline assignment: CDR1 SGHRS and CDR2 YFSETQ. With 4 bases removed from V and 4 bases from J, the gap between germline ends came to 15 bases. This CDR3 spans 15 amino acids. CDR3 protein: CASSPAPGAYNEQFF. The CDR3 nucleotides read TGCGCCAGCAGCCCCGCACCCGGCGCATACAATGAGCAGTTCTTC.

This clonotype was detected only a few times. The gene calls are TRBV10-2 and TRBJ2-6; the match to TRBD2 covers 7 bases. Germline CDR1 WSHSY, CDR2 SAAADI. The V and J ends lost 6 bases and 0 bases, in that order; junction bases with no gene match: 2. The CDR3 consists of 15 residues. This chain's CDR3 is CASRERGSGANVLTF. As DNA, the CDR3 is TGCGCCAGCAGGGAGCGGGGCTCTGGGGCCAACGTCCTGACTTTC.

The chain uses TRBV19 and TRBJ1-4; weak D call: TRBD1 (5 bases). CDR3 length equals 16 residues. Germline CDR1 reads LNHDA; CDR2 reads SQIVND (reference sequence). The V end lost 5 bases, the J end lost 7 bases, and 20 bases lay between the germline ends. As DNA, the CDR3 is TGTGCCAGTAGTGCCGGGACTCCTGGGGGTGGTGAAAAACTGTTTTTT. Amino acids: CASSAGTPGGGEKLFF.

This clonotype was detected only a few times. The chain carries TRBV6-2 or TRBV6-3 and TRBJ1-2; 9 bases map to TRBD1. Germline CDR1 and CDR2: MNHEY and SVGEGT. Losses at the gene ends were 5 bases for V and 1 base for J; bases not matched to a gene: 8. The CDR3 has 16 residues. DNA of the CDR3: TGTGCCAGCAGTACCACTCGGGACAGGGATAACTATGGCTACACCTTC. Amino acids: CASSTTRDRDNYGYTF.

The chain links TRBV3-1 to TRBJ1-2; 8 bases line up with TRBD1. The ends lost 2 bases at V and 4 bases at J; junction bases unmatched: 6. The V gene's germline CDR1 is LGHDT and CDR2 YNNKEL (reference sequence). The CDR3 runs 15 residues. CDR3: CASSQLDRETYGYTF. In DNA, the CDR3 is TGTGCCAGCAGCCAACTGGACAGGGAGACCTATGGCTACACCTTC. Complete variable domain (other parts from reference TRBV3-1 and TRBJ1-2): DTAVSQTPKYLVTQMGNDKSIKCEQNLGHDTMYWYKQDSKKFLKIMFSYNNKELIINETVPNRFSPKSPDKAHLNLHINSLELGDSAVYFCASSQLDRETYGYTFGSGTRLTVV.

A few counts support this clonotype. Here the CDR3 DNA reads TGTGCCAGCAGTACAACGGGCGTTGAAAAACTGTTTTTT. This encodes CASSTTGVEKLFF. This rearrangement joins TRBV16 to TRBJ1-4; D not resolved. This CDR3 is 13 amino acids long. Germline V lookup: CDR1 KGHSY, CDR2 FQNENV. The germline V and J ends were trimmed by 6 bases and 7 bases, with 12 bases remaining between them.

This clonotype was seen at least ten times. The gene calls are TRBV2 and TRBJ2-7, with 8 bases identical to TRBD2. This CDR3 has 14 amino acids. V gave up 5 bases and J gave up 0 bases; unmatched junction bases: 3. CDR1 is SNHLY and CDR2 is FYNNEI in the germline V gene. CDR3 DNA: TGTGCCAGCAGTTACGGGACTAGCTCCTACGAGCAGTACTTC. Amino acid sequence: CASSYGTSSYEQYF.

This chain uses TRBV2 with TRBJ2-5, with 11 bases identical to TRBD2. From germline, CDR1 is SNHLY and CDR2 FYNNEI. The V gene end was trimmed by 7 bases and the J gene end by 11 bases; junction bases not matched to a gene: 18. The CDR3 covers 16 residues. The CDR3 sequence is CASNQVLAGVSGEQYF. CDR3 sequence (DNA): TGTGCCAGCAACCAAGTACTAGCGGGAGTTTCGGGTGAGCAGTACTTC.